The present T cell receptor beta chain was sequenced within a study of long-term antiretroviral therapy in people with HIV. About this clone itself: Its target is not known.

There were no participants with HIV treated outside the United States. Findings and limits, study-wide: Clones that expanded before ART (that is, prior to treatment) dominated the repertoire at all time points. Older ART regimens were possibly in use when the blood was collected between about 2004 and 2018.

There are 14 residues in the CDR3. CDR1 and CDR2 (germline): LNHNV, YYDKDF (reference sequence). V was cut by 0 bases and J by 5 bases, with 10 bases left in between. This was the immunoSEQ v3.0 assay at survey level. Sequenced by immunoSEQ multiplex PCR; TCRdb stores in-frame clones only, minus some. Here the sample spans fewer than 45,000 clones, 80% to 90% being singletons. The receptor's source is a man younger than 30 with HIV. The chain links TRBV15 to TRBJ2-5; a weak D match, TRBD1 (6 bases). The sequenced sample was unsorted PBMCs, obtained 2.2 years after starting antiretroviral therapy. The CDR3 nucleotides are TGTGCCACCAGCAGAGAAGGGGGTCGGGAGACCCAGTACTTC. It translates to CATSREGGRETQYF.